The 15 T cell receptor beta chains listed next were all sequenced from one sample in a study of control samples from healthy donors and cancer patients (dated by TCRdb to between 2020 and 2021). Library preparation employed the immunoSEQ multiplex PCR assay. Held by TCRdb, this immuneACCESS table contains in-frame sequences only and omits some clones. Under half of the omission traces to an unresolved V gene where checked; the cause of the rest is unknown. The sample table holds some 110,000 clones, of which about four fifths were seen once. In total, the top ten clones hold about 13% of the sample. The material sequenced was blood. The receptors were sampled from a woman aged 45 to 65 in good health.

This chain joins TRBV5-1 and TRBJ1-1; TRBD1 matches at 8 bases. This CDR3 is 16 amino acids long. V lost 1 base to trimming and J lost 5 bases; unmatched junction nucleotides: 10. CDR1 and CDR2 from the germline V gene are SGHRS and YFSETQ. This CDR3 reads CASSLRQGARNTEAFF. The CDR3 DNA reads TGCGCCAGCAGCTTGAGGCAGGGGGCGCGGAATACTGAAGCTTTCTTT.

This rearrangement joins TRBV5-1 to TRBJ2-7; a possible D gene is TRBD2 (6 bases). The CDR3 is made up of 14 amino acids. Per the germline V gene, CDR1 is SGHRS and CDR2 is YFSETQ. V lost 0 bases, J lost 3 bases, and 10 bases lay in between. The CDR3 sequence: CASSLVSGVYEQYF. The CDR3 nucleotides are TGCGCCAGCAGCTTGGTTTCGGGGGTCTACGAGCAGTACTTC.

The V call is TRBV4-3, the J call TRBJ2-7, with D unresolved. CDR1 is LGHNA and CDR2 is YSLEER in the germline V gene. The V end was cut by 1 base, the J end by 4 bases, with 8 bases between. The CDR3 totals 13 residues. CDR3 sequence reads: CASSQGTGYEQYF. The CDR3 bases are TGCGCCAGCAGCCAAGGGACGGGTTACGAGCAGTACTTC.

The genes are TRBV6-2 or TRBV6-3 and TRBJ2-1; D unclear. Germline CDR1 is MNHEY and CDR2 is SVGEGT. The CDR3 is 13 residues long. The ends were cut back, 0 bases at V and 10 bases at J, with 10 bases in the middle. The CDR3 loop is CASSYSSRREQFF. In DNA, the CDR3 is TGTGCCAGCAGTTACTCGAGTCGTAGGGAGCAGTTCTTC.

J is TRBJ1-1 and V is TRBV11-3; D remains unclear. Between the trimmed V and J ends, which lost 5 bases and 4 bases, there was a span of 11 bases. Looked up from germline, CDR1 is SGHNT and CDR2 is YENEEA. CDR3 length equals 13 residues. CDR3 protein: CASSPDWGTEAFF. The CDR3 DNA reads as TGTGCCAGCAGCCCTGATTGGGGCACTGAAGCTTTCTTT.

The rearrangement uses TRBV4-1 and TRBJ1-2, with 10 bases matching TRBD1. CDR3 size: 16 residues. Germline CDR1 is MGHRA and CDR2 is YSYEKL. Germline trimming cut 2 bases from V and 5 bases from J; bases unmatched to any gene: 8. The CDR3 sequence is CASSQTRQGAGYGYTF. CDR3 nucleotides: TGCGCCAGCAGCCAAACCCGACAGGGGGCCGGGTATGGCTACACCTTC.

The chain carries TRBV4-3 and TRBJ1-2; 11 bases agree with TRBD1. The V gene's germline CDR1 is LGHNA and CDR2 YSLEER. The CDR3 runs 16 residues. V lost 3 bases, J lost 8 bases, and 11 bases stayed unmatched. This chain's CDR3 is CASSHERTGGTSGYTF. CDR3 nucleotide sequence: TGCGCCAGCAGCCATGAGAGGACAGGGGGCACCTCAGGCTACACCTTC.

The rearrangement joins TRBV11-3 to TRBJ1-5; D unresolved. Germline V gene data show CDR1 as SGHNT and CDR2 as YENEEA. Trimming cost V 7 bases and J 3 bases, with 10 bases left between them. CDR3 length: 13 amino acids. The CDR3 DNA is TGTGCCAGCATCTTCTCCCTCAATCAGCCCCAGCATTTT. The encoded protein is CASIFSLNQPQHF.

This chain links TRBV29-1 with TRBJ2-5; D gene uncertain. The CDR3 is made up of 13 amino acids. The V end was cut by 2 bases, the J end by 0 bases, with 7 bases between. CDR1 SQVTM and CDR2 ANQGSEA come from the germline V gene. CDR3 sequence reads: CSVERAYQETQYF. In DNA form, the CDR3 reads TGCAGCGTTGAAAGAGCTTACCAAGAGACCCAGTACTTC. The complete variable domain, with remaining parts taken from reference TRBV29-1 and TRBJ2-5, reads SAVISQKPSRDICQRGTSLTIQCQVDSQVTMMFWYRQQPGQSLTLIATANQGSEATYESGFVIDKFPISRPNLTFSTLTVSNMSPEDSSIYLCSVERAYQETQYFGPGTRLLVL.

The chain recombines TRBV10-3 with TRBJ1-1; the match to TRBD1 covers 9 bases. The ends lost 3 bases at V and 6 bases at J; junction bases unmatched: 5. Germline loops: CDR1 ENHRY, CDR2 SYGVKD. The CDR3 extends over 14 amino acids. In nucleotides, the CDR3 is TGTGCCATCAGTGAAGGACAGGGGCGCTCTGAAGCTTTCTTT. Amino acid sequence: CAISEGQGRSEAFF.

This rearrangement joins TRBV4-1 to TRBJ1-5; D gene unclear. Per the germline V gene, CDR1 is MGHRA and CDR2 is YSYEKL. The CDR3 has 16 amino acids. Deletions cut 2 bases from V and 0 bases from J, with 11 bases between. The CDR3 region has the DNA TGCGCCAGCAGCCAACTGGATTCCTATAGCAATCAGCCCCAGCATTTT. Amino acids: CASSQLDSYSNQPQHF.

This clone appeared once. The chain couples TRBV3-1 (or the pseudogene TRBV3-2) to TRBJ1-4; TRBD1 aligns across 7 bases. Unmatched junction bases numbered 11, after V lost 3 bases and J lost 7 bases. This CDR3 spans 16 amino acids. CDR1 LGHDT and CDR2 YNNKEL come from the germline V gene (reference sequence). The CDR3 coding sequence is TGTGCCAGCAGCCACCCAACGACAGGGATGGGTGAAAAACTGTTTTTT. Translated: CASSHPTTGMGEKLFF.

V is TRBV6-1 and J is TRBJ2-7, with 9 bases aligning to TRBD2. The V gene end was trimmed by 2 bases and the J gene end by 2 bases; junction bases not matched to a gene: 1. Germline CDR1 reads MNHNS; CDR2 reads SASEGT. This CDR3 has 14 residues. In DNA, the CDR3 is TGTGCCAGCAGTGAACTAGCGGGGCCCTACGAGCAGTACTTC. Its protein is CASSELAGPYEQYF.

The CDR3 loop is CASSPPDEKLFF. The CDR3 DNA reads as TGTGCCAGCAGCCCACCCGATGAAAAACTGTTTTTT. The rearrangement uses TRBV7-9 and TRBJ1-4, with unresolved D. CDR1 is SEHNR and CDR2 is FQNEAQ in the germline V gene (reference sequence). This CDR3 region has 12 residues. Between the trimmed V and J ends, which lost 5 bases and 6 bases, there was a span of 7 bases.

The genes are TRBV28 and TRBJ2-2, with TRBD2 as a possible D gene (6 bases). The CDR3 spans 15 residues. CDR1 and CDR2 from the germline V gene are MDHEN and SYDVKM. Deletions cut 11 bases from V and 0 bases from J, with 16 bases between. The CDR3 region is CAAGGAGSNTGELFF. CDR3 DNA: TGTGCCGCGGGCGGGGCAGGCTCGAACACCGGGGAGCTGTTTTTT.